Listed below are T cell receptor beta chains from one sample, sequenced in a study of graft-versus-host responses after intestinal transplantation. Their cognate antigens are unknown. TCRdb's copy holds only in-frame clones and misses some; the assay was immunoSEQ multiplex PCR. The sample records just over 95,000 clones, approximately 90% being singletons. The source was unstimulated CD4+ T cells sorted from spleen or lymph node cells, collected before intestinal transplant. The receptors were gathered from a human donor who received an intestinal transplant. CDR3s include the opening cysteine and the closing phenylalanine or tryptophan. A D gene is named only where the DNA matches it firmly. Clone size is given for some rows only: seen once, a few or many times, or a class if the clone is expanded.

j_gene: TRBJ1-6
v_gene: TRBV10-3
d_gene: TRBD1
abundance: NA
CDR3aa: CAIGRTGADNSPLHF
CDR3nt: TGTGCCATCGGTAGGACAGGGGCAGACAATTCACCCCTCCACTTT

j_gene: TRBJ1-2
v_gene: TRBV2
d_gene: TRBD1
abundance: NA
CDR3aa: CASRDRGGDYGYTF
CDR3nt: TGTGCCAGCAGGGACAGGGGAGGGGACTATGGCTACACCTTC

j_gene: TRBJ2-5
v_gene: TRBV29-1
d_gene: NA
abundance: NA
CDR3aa: CSGVRQVRETQYF
CDR3nt: TGCAGCGGGGTCAGACAGGTCAGGGAGACCCAGTACTTC

j_gene: TRBJ1-2
v_gene: TRBV5-5
d_gene: NA
abundance: NA
CDR3aa: CASSLGHNYGYTF
CDR3nt: TGTGCCAGCAGCTTGGGACATAACTATGGCTACACCTTC

j_gene: TRBJ1-2
v_gene: TRBV9
d_gene: NA
abundance: once
CDR3aa: CASSATARYGYTF
CDR3nt: TGTGCCAGCAGCGCGACAGCGAGGTATGGCTACACCTTC

j_gene: TRBJ1-1
v_gene: TRBV28
d_gene: NA
abundance: NA
CDR3aa: CASSSSSAGRPEAFF
CDR3nt: TGTGCCAGCAGTTCGTCATCAGCAGGTCGACCTGAAGCTTTCTTT

j_gene: TRBJ2-1
v_gene: TRBV27
d_gene: TRBD2
abundance: NA
CDR3aa: CASSLSFGGTRNDEQFF
CDR3nt: TGTGCCAGCAGTTTATCCTTCGGGGGGACTAGGAACGACGAGCAGTTCTTC

j_gene: TRBJ1-2
v_gene: TRBV27
d_gene: NA
abundance: NA
CDR3aa: CASSLRRDFILYGYTF
CDR3nt: TGTGCCAGCAGTCTCCGCAGGGATTTTATCCTCTATGGCTACACCTTC

j_gene: TRBJ2-1
v_gene: TRBV4-2
d_gene: TRBD2
abundance: NA
CDR3aa: CASSHRLAGGPYEQFF
CDR3nt: TGTGCCAGCAGCCATAGACTAGCGGGGGGGCCTTATGAGCAGTTCTTC

j_gene: TRBJ2-3
v_gene: TRBV9
d_gene: TRBD1
abundance: NA
CDR3aa: CASSGRGGGRGTDTQYF
CDR3nt: TGTGCCAGCAGCGGGCGAGGGGGCGGGCGGGGCACAGATACGCAGTATTTT

j_gene: TRBJ2-7
v_gene: TRBV5-4
d_gene: TRBD2
abundance: NA
CDR3aa: CASSLVVAGSYEQYF
CDR3nt: TGTGCCAGCAGCTTGGTTGTAGCGGGCTCCTACGAGCAGTACTTC

j_gene: TRBJ2-2
v_gene: TRBV27
d_gene: TRBD2
abundance: NA
CDR3aa: CASSLSRLAGATGELFF
CDR3nt: TGTGCCAGCAGTCTCAGTCGGCTAGCGGGAGCCACCGGGGAGCTGTTTTTT

j_gene: TRBJ2-7
v_gene: TRBV19
d_gene: TRBD1
abundance: once
CDR3aa: CASSDRGDYEQYF
CDR3nt: TGTGCCAGTAGCGACAGGGGGGACTACGAGCAGTACTTC

j_gene: TRBJ2-5
v_gene: TRBV7-2
d_gene: NA
abundance: NA
CDR3aa: CASSLPRETQYF
CDR3nt: TGTGCCAGCAGCTTACCCCGAGAGACCCAGTACTTC

j_gene: TRBJ2-7
v_gene: TRBV4-1
d_gene: NA
abundance: NA
CDR3aa: CASSHQQSSYEQYF
CDR3nt: TGCGCCAGCAGCCACCAACAGAGCTCCTACGAGCAGTACTTC

j_gene: TRBJ1-5
v_gene: TRBV7-6
d_gene: TRBD1
abundance: NA
CDR3aa: CASSVEIYRGGNQPQHF
CDR3nt: TGTGCCAGCAGCGTAGAGATCTACAGGGGAGGCAATCAGCCCCAGCATTTT

j_gene: TRBJ1-2
v_gene: TRBV9
d_gene: NA
abundance: NA
CDR3aa: CASSPRGGDNYGYTF
CDR3nt: TGTGCCAGCAGCCCCAGAGGGGGGGATAACTATGGCTACACCTTC

j_gene: TRBJ1-2
v_gene: TRBV18
d_gene: NA
abundance: NA
CDR3aa: CASSPDSLYGYTF
CDR3nt: TGTGCCAGCTCACCAGACAGTCTCTATGGCTACACCTTC

j_gene: TRBJ1-2
v_gene: TRBV19
d_gene: TRBD1
abundance: NA
CDR3aa: CASRPGQPVQSYTF
CDR3nt: TGTGCCAGTAGACCGGGACAGCCGGTTCAGAGCTACACCTTC

j_gene: TRBJ2-3
v_gene: TRBV9
d_gene: TRBD2
abundance: NA
CDR3aa: CASSVYRGVADTQYF
CDR3nt: TGTGCCAGCAGCGTATACCGGGGGGTCGCAGATACGCAGTATTTT

j_gene: TRBJ2-2
v_gene: TRBV9
d_gene: NA
abundance: NA
CDR3aa: CASSQRTGSNTGELFF
CDR3nt: TGTGCCAGCAGCCAGCGCACAGGGTCAAACACCGGGGAGCTGTTTTTT

j_gene: TRBJ2-7
v_gene: TRBV6-5
d_gene: NA
abundance: NA
CDR3aa: CASSYSSGGWAYEQYF
CDR3nt: TGTGCCAGCAGTTACTCAAGTGGAGGATGGGCCTACGAGCAGTACTTC

j_gene: TRBJ2-1
v_gene: TRBV5-4
d_gene: NA
abundance: NA
CDR3aa: CASSLGGGSSYNEQFF
CDR3nt: TGTGCCAGCAGCTTGGGAGGGGGAAGCTCCTACAATGAGCAGTTCTTC

j_gene: TRBJ2-1
v_gene: TRBV10-1
d_gene: TRBD2
abundance: NA
CDR3aa: CASSESTGGSYNEQFF
CDR3nt: TGCGCCAGCAGTGAGTCGACGGGAGGGTCCTACAATGAGCAGTTCTTC

j_gene: TRBJ2-5
v_gene: TRBV10-2
d_gene: TRBD1
abundance: NA
CDR3aa: CASSEPGTGQETQYF
CDR3nt: TGCGCCAGCAGTGAACCCGGGACAGGCCAAGAGACCCAGTACTTC